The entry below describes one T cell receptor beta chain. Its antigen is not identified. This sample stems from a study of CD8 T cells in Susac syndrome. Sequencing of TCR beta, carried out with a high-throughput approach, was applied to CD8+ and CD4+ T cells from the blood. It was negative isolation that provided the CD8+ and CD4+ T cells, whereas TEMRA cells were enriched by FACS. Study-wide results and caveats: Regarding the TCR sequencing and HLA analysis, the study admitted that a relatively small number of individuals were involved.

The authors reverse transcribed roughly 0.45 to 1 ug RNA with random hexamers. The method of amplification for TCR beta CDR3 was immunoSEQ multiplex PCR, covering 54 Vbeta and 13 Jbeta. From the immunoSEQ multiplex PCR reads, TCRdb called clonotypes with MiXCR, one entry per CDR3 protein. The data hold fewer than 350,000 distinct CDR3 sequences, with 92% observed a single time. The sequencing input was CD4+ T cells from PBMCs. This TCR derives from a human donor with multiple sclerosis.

The CDR3 loop reads CSARDQDRKAFF. The CDR3 DNA follows: TGCAGTGCTAGAGATCAGGACAGGAAAGCTTTCTTT. The chain combines TRBV20-1 with TRBJ1-1, with 7 bases lining up with TRBD1. The CDR3 spans 12 residues. Trimming cost V 0 bases and J 9 bases; bases outside gene matches: 4. CDR1 DFQATT and CDR2 SNEGSKA come from the germline V gene (reference sequence).